Following are 11 T cell receptor beta chains from one sample sequenced in a study of blood T cell repertoires in COVID-19. Profiling relied on immunoSEQ multiplex PCR, and the TCRdb table lists in-frame clones only, not all of them. The repertoire consists of 150,000 to 200,000 clones, with approximately 78% occurring once and the leading ten covering about a tenth. The sequencing input was peripheral blood. The receptors shown here come from a human donor in a cohort sampled during active COVID-19.

V usage is TRBV18 and J usage is TRBJ2-3; tentative D call: TRBD2 (6 bases). V was trimmed by 1 base and J by 5 bases, leaving 16 bases between them. The CDR3 consists of 16 residues. The germline gives CDR1 KGHSH, CDR2 LQKENI. The CDR3 DNA is TGTGCCAGCTCACCACTCCCACCGGGAGCGAAAGATACGCAGTATTTT. Amino acid sequence: CASSPLPPGAKDTQYF.

A few counts support this clone. This rearrangement joins TRBV15 to TRBJ1-5, with D possibly TRBD1 on 5 matching bases. V was cut by 1 base and J by 4 bases, with 8 bases left in between. Germline CDR1 and CDR2: LNHNV and YYDKDF (reference sequence). The CDR3 spans 14 residues. CDR3 residues: CATSRGGPNQPQHF. The CDR3 DNA sequence: TGTGCCACCAGCAGAGGGGGCCCGAATCAGCCCCAGCATTTT.

The table lists this clone with a few counts. The rearrangement joins TRBV6-5 to TRBJ2-7, with D maybe TRBD1 (5 bases). Germline V gene sequence: CDR1 MNHEY, CDR2 SVGAGI. The CDR3 totals 14 residues. The V gene lost 7 bases and the J gene lost 3 bases, with 16 bases spanning the gap. CDR3: CASKTTPDSYEQYF. The CDR3 nucleotides are TGTGCCAGCAAAACAACCCCCGACAGCTACGAGCAGTACTTC.

This clone was counted a few times. The V and J genes are TRBV27 and TRBJ1-6, with TRBD1 matching over 9 bases. V lost 5 bases to trimming and J lost 9 bases; unmatched junction nucleotides: 5. The V gene's germline CDR1 is MNHEY and CDR2 SMNVEV (reference sequence). This CDR3 spans 14 amino acids. The CDR3 spells CASSLGTGPSPLHF. CDR3 DNA sequence: TGTGCCAGCAGTCTCGGGACAGGGCCTTCACCCCTCCACTTT.

The rearrangement links TRBV28 to TRBJ1-1; 7 bases are a match to TRBD1. The CDR3 has 14 residues. Looked up from germline, CDR1 is MDHEN and CDR2 is SYDVKM. V shed 7 bases, J shed 3 bases, and the junction held 8 bases outside the gene matches. In DNA, the CDR3 is TGTGCCAGCACGACAGGGCCGGGGGACACTGAAGCTTTCTTT. It encodes CASTTGPGDTEAFF.

The chain is built from TRBV30 and TRBJ1-2; TRBD1 matches at 9 bases. This CDR3 region has 15 residues. Germline V CDR1 and CDR2: GTSNPN, SVGIG (reference sequence). The V gene end was trimmed by 4 bases and the J gene end by 0 bases; junction bases not matched to a gene: 6. CDR3 loop: CAWTVGTGPNYGYTF. CDR3 sequence (DNA): TGTGCCTGGACCGTTGGGACAGGGCCTAACTATGGCTACACCTTC.

The chain recombines TRBV9 with TRBJ2-3, with D maybe TRBD1 (7 bases). The germline gives CDR1 SGDLS, CDR2 YYNGEE. The CDR3 is 15 amino acids. The ends were cut back, 2 bases at V and 3 bases at J, with 13 bases in the middle. CDR3 bases: TGTGCCAGCAGCGTGGGGGGACAGAGGACAGATACGCAGTATTTT. It yields the protein CASSVGGQRTDTQYF.

This chain connects TRBV4-1 to TRBJ2-7, with D hard to call. Looked up from germline, CDR1 is MGHRA and CDR2 is YSYEKL. The V and J ends lost 5 bases and 3 bases respectively, with 14 bases between them. The CDR3 covers 14 residues. The DNA for the CDR3 is TGCGCCAGCAGCGACCGCGACAAGGACTACGAGCAGTACTTC. Its protein product is CASSDRDKDYEQYF.

The rearrangement uses TRBV27 and TRBJ1-4, with 7 bases matching TRBD1. V was clipped by 6 bases and J by 5 bases; unmatched bases: 9. There are 15 residues in the CDR3. CDR1 and CDR2 from the germline V gene are MNHEY and SMNVEV (reference sequence). The CDR3 DNA is TGTGCCAGCAGCTTCGCAGGGGGTCTAAATGAAAAACTGTTTTTT. This sequence encodes CASSFAGGLNEKLFF.

The CDR3 here is CASSLRGLGWSDEQYF. The CDR3 bases are TGTGCCAGCAGTTTAAGGGGACTAGGATGGTCCGACGAGCAGTACTTC. This chain connects TRBV27 to TRBJ2-7, with 8 bases matching TRBD2. The V gene end was trimmed by 2 bases and the J gene end by 5 bases; junction bases not matched to a gene: 11. This CDR3 is 16 amino acids long. The germline V gene has CDR1 MNHEY and CDR2 SMNVEV (reference sequence).

The chain combines TRBV10-3 with TRBJ2-1; TRBD2 aligns across 9 bases. Germline trimming cut 3 bases from V and 2 bases from J; bases unmatched to any gene: 14. Germline V lookup: CDR1 ENHRY, CDR2 SYGVKD. This CDR3 contains 19 residues. The CDR3 sequence is CAISDDFVAGEWAYNEQFF. CDR3 DNA sequence: TGTGCCATCAGTGACGACTTCGTAGCGGGAGAGTGGGCCTACAATGAGCAGTTCTTC.